This T cell receptor (beta chain) was captured by sequencing in a study of response to subunit inactivated influenza vaccine. Findings and caveats of the study: Only a handful of new T cells, the authors suggested, are recruited with each seasonal influenza vaccination.

This CDR3 contains 15 residues. The germline CDR1 and CDR2 sequences are MNHEY and SMNVEV (reference sequence). Trimming removed 2 bases at V and 0 bases at J, with 11 bases between. Note on this clonotype: The antigen is unknown.

One entry per CDR3 protein results from TCRdb running MiXCR on the RT-PCR reads. The sample records 150,000 to 200,000 distinct CDR3 sequences, about 10% being singletons. The rearrangement joins TRBV27 to TRBJ2-7, with D possibly matching TRBD2 (6 bases). Material: CD8+ T cells sorted from PBMCs, obtained less than 30 months after vaccination. The receptor was derived from a man aged 50-75 years who received an inactivated influenza vaccine. The CDR3 is CASSLAGGGSYEQYF. CDR3 DNA sequence: TGTGCCAGCAGTTTAGCCGGGGGAGGCTCCTACGAGCAGTACTTC.